A single sample gave rise to the 22 T cell receptor beta chains below, sequenced in a study of blood T cell repertoires in COVID-19. The table came from immunoSEQ multiplex PCR; TCRdb's copy has only in-frame clones and leaves some out. The sample has around 190,000 clones; around 86% are singletons. Sequenced input: PBMCs or T cells enriched from blood (not recorded which). These receptors originate from a woman aged 40 to 55 in a cohort exposed to, infected with or recovered from COVID-19 (not recorded which).

A single count supports this clone. The rearrangement joins TRBV27 to TRBJ1-6, with D unclear. Germline V CDR1 and CDR2: MNHEY, SMNVEV (reference sequence). The CDR3 sequence is 13 residues long. Deletions cut 0 bases from V and 5 bases from J, with 2 bases between. CDR3 region: CASSLSNNSPLHF. The DNA for the CDR3 is TGTGCCAGCAGTTTATCCAATAATTCACCCCTCCACTTT.

V and J are TRBV5-1 and TRBJ1-2; TRBD1 matches at 11 bases. Germline V gene lookup returns CDR1 SGHRS and CDR2 YFSETQ. V dropped 4 bases and J dropped 6; count of bases not matched to a gene: 2. The CDR3 is made up of 13 amino acids. CDR3 bases: TGCGCCAGCAGCGCGGGACAGGGGGATGGCTACACCTTC. Translated: CASSAGQGDGYTF.

The J gene is TRBJ2-3, the V gene TRBV6-5; D possibly corresponds to TRBD2 (5 bases). The CDR3 contains 11 residues. Trimming pared 6 bases from V and 5 bases from J, leaving 6 bases between. Germline V gene sequence: CDR1 MNHEY, CDR2 SVGAGI. CDR3 DNA: TGTGCCAGCAGGGAGGTAGATACGCAGTATTTT. Translation: CASREVDTQYF.

This clone was seen only once. The chain has TRBV2 and TRBJ2-1; TRBD2 matches at 10 bases. Germline V lookup: CDR1 SNHLY, CDR2 FYNNEI. V lost 7 bases to trimming and J lost 6 bases; unmatched junction nucleotides: 12. The CDR3 has 16 residues. The CDR3 reads CASILLSLAGANEQFF. CDR3 nucleotides: TGTGCCAGCATTCTCCTATCGCTAGCGGGGGCCAATGAGCAGTTCTTC.

The chain is built from TRBV9 and TRBJ2-6; D is unclear. Germline values: CDR1 SGDLS, CDR2 YYNGEE. This CDR3 has 14 amino acids. V dropped 3 bases and J dropped 3 bases, with 7 bases sitting between them. The chain's CDR3 is CASSETYGANVLTF. Here the CDR3 DNA reads TGTGCCAGCAGCGAGACTTATGGGGCCAACGTCCTGACTTTC.

This chain's CDR3 is CASSLDRPSDTQYF. CDR3 DNA sequence: TGTGCCAGCAGTTTAGACAGACCCTCCGATACGCAGTATTTT. V gene TRBV28 combines with J gene TRBJ2-3; a weak D match, TRBD1 (5 bases). The CDR3 consists of 14 residues. V was cut by 2 bases and J by 6 bases, with 12 bases left in between. Germline V gene lookup returns CDR1 MDHEN and CDR2 SYDVKM.

Written as DNA, the CDR3 is TGCGCCAGCACGGGTCCGCCGGGGGAGACCCAGTACTTC. Encoded protein: CASTGPPGETQYF. V and J are TRBV4-1 and TRBJ2-5; tentative D call: TRBD2 (5 bases). Trimming stripped 7 bases from V and 5 bases from J, with 14 bases between. Germline CDR1 is MGHRA and CDR2 is YSYEKL. The CDR3 runs to 13 residues.

J is TRBJ1-2 and V is TRBV7-9; D unclear. The germline V gene has CDR1 SEHNR and CDR2 FQNEAQ (reference sequence). Trimming cost V 1 base and J 3 bases, with 6 bases left between them. The CDR3 is 13 amino acids. The CDR3 nucleotides are TGTGCCAGCAGCTTAGAACAGCACTATGGCTACACCTTC. Translating it yields CASSLEQHYGYTF.

This chain uses TRBV27 with TRBJ2-1; no clear D. The germline CDR1 and CDR2 sequences are MNHEY and SMNVEV (reference sequence). The CDR3 extends over 15 amino acids. V lost 7 bases and J lost 0, with 13 bases in between. DNA for the CDR3: TGTGCCAGCAACCTAGACCTTAGCTCCTACAATGAGCAGTTCTTC. Translation gives CASNLDLSSYNEQFF.

V and J are TRBV7-9 and TRBJ1-5; TRBD1 agrees at 9 bases. Losses at the gene ends were 6 bases for V and 2 bases for J; bases not matched to a gene: 8. This CDR3 has 16 amino acids. Germline V lookup: CDR1 SEHNR, CDR2 FQNEAQ (reference sequence). In nucleotides, the CDR3 is TGTGCCAGCAGTGCCGGGACAGGGTTGCGCAATCAGCCCCAGCATTTT. This gives the protein CASSAGTGLRNQPQHF.

V and J are TRBV6-2 or TRBV6-3 and TRBJ1-1, with D possibly matching TRBD1 (5 bases). Per germline, CDR1 MNHEY and CDR2 SVGEGT. CDR3 size: 13 residues. V was clipped by 5 bases and J by 0 bases, with 7 bases between them. The CDR3 nucleotides read TGTGCCAGCAGTACAGGCATGAACACTGAAGCTTTCTTT. Protein: CASSTGMNTEAFF.

This chain uses TRBV5-5 with TRBJ2-7; D unclear. The CDR3 has 13 amino acids. In germline, CDR1 is SGHKS, CDR2 YYEKEE (reference sequence). Trimming took off 3 bases at V and 0 bases at J, with 7 bases between the two ends. CDR3 in amino acids: CASSYTSSYEQYF. The DNA for the CDR3 is TGTGCCAGCAGCTATACGAGCTCCTACGAGCAGTACTTC.

V and J are TRBV9 and TRBJ1-1; a weak D match, TRBD1 (6 bases). V shed 4 bases and J shed 1 base, with 11 bases lying between them. The germline V gene has CDR1 SGDLS and CDR2 YYNGEE. The CDR3 spans 14 residues. The CDR3 spells CASSPTGQNTEAFF. CDR3 in DNA: TGTGCCAGCAGCCCTACAGGGCAGAACACTGAAGCTTTCTTT. Supplemented by reference TRBV9 and TRBJ1-1, the full variable domain reads DSGVTQTPKHLITATGQRVTLRCSPRSGDLSVYWYQQSLDQGLQFLIQYYNGEERAKGNILERFSAQQFPDLHSELNLSSLELGDSALYFCASSPTGQNTEAFFGQGTRLTVV.

This clone was observed a handful of times. The V call is TRBV28, the J call TRBJ1-1; 7 nucleotides align to TRBD1. Looked up from germline, CDR1 is MDHEN and CDR2 is SYDVKM. There are 16 residues in the CDR3. V trimming: 6 bases; J trimming: 4 bases; junction bases outside the gene matches: 14. The CDR3 nucleotides are TGTGCCAGCAGGGAAACAGGGGCGAAGCAGGGCACTGAAGCTTTCTTT. As protein: CASRETGAKQGTEAFF.

The chain employs TRBV27 and TRBJ1-1; 8 bases line up with TRBD1. Germline trimming cut 2 bases from V and 7 bases from J; bases unmatched to any gene: 3. The CDR3 extends over 13 amino acids. CDR1 and CDR2 (germline): MNHEY, SMNVEV (reference sequence). The CDR3, as DNA: TGTGCCAGCAGTTTAGACAGGGGCGTTGAAGCTTTCTTT. This codes for CASSLDRGVEAFF.

This clone was seen a few times. The gene calls are TRBV19 and TRBJ2-7, with TRBD1 identical over 8 bases. The CDR3 covers 13 residues. Losses at the gene ends were 5 bases for V and 6 bases for J; bases not matched to a gene: 6. Germline V gene lookup returns CDR1 LNHDA and CDR2 SQIVND (reference sequence). Written as DNA, the CDR3 is TGTGCCAGTAGTCCCAGACAGGGGTCCGAGCAGTACTTC. Its translation is CASSPRQGSEQYF.

Written as DNA, the CDR3 is TGTGCCAGCAGCAAATCAATGGTACAGGTTTTGGACAGCCTGAACACTGAAGCTTTCTTT. Translation gives CASSKSMVQVLDSLNTEAFF. The chain couples TRBV21-1 to TRBJ1-1; TRBD1 reflects the table's D call only, with no check against the DNA. TRBV21-1 constitutes a pseudogene. The CDR3 consists of 20 residues.

The rearrangement links TRBV4-1 to TRBJ2-1, with unresolved D. Germline V gives CDR1 MGHRA, CDR2 YSYEKL. The CDR3 loop spans 14 amino acids. V was trimmed by 8 bases and J by 7 bases, leaving 18 bases between them. CDR3 coding DNA: TGCGCCAGCTCCTTGACACCAGCCCCTAATGAGCAGTTCTTC. It codes for CASSLTPAPNEQFF.

The chain links TRBV7-9 to TRBJ1-1, with D unresolved. The germline V gene has CDR1 SEHNR and CDR2 FQNEAQ (reference sequence). The CDR3 is 16 residues long. V shed 6 bases and J shed 0 bases, with 17 bases lying between them. CDR3 DNA sequence: TGTGCCAGCAGGAGGGAAGGCACCCCAATGAACACTGAAGCTTTCTTT. Amino acid sequence: CASRREGTPMNTEAFF.

CDR3 region: CATSDSGNGHNSNSGANVLTF. The CDR3 nucleotides are TGTGCCACCAGTGATTCGGGAAATGGCCACAACAGTAACTCTGGGGCCAACGTCCTGACTTTC. V is TRBV24-1 and J is TRBJ2-6, with D possibly matching TRBD2 (5 bases). Between the trimmed V and J ends, which lost 2 bases and 0 bases, there was a span of 22 bases. The CDR3 totals 21 residues. Germline-derived CDR1 and CDR2 are KGHDR and SFDVKD.

The chain joins TRBV14 to TRBJ1-6; D is possibly TRBD1 (6 bases). The CDR3 contains 14 residues. CDR1 is SGHDN, CDR2 FVKESK, per germline. Trimming took 6 bases from V and 5 from J, leaving 11 bases between them. The CDR3 DNA follows: TGTGCCAGCAGTCATGGGACAAATAATTCACCCCTCCACTTT. It is translated as CASSHGTNNSPLHF. Together with reference TRBV14 and TRBJ1-6, the CDR3 gives the full variable domain: EAGVTQFPSHSVIEKGQTVTLRCDPISGHDNLYWYRRVMGKEIKFLLHFVKESKQDESGMPNNRFLAERTGGTYSTLKVQPAELEDSGVYFCASSHGTNNSPLHFGNGTRLTVT.

This clone has a single count. The V and J genes are TRBV27 and TRBJ2-7; TRBD1 aligns across 8 bases. V trimming: 5 bases; J trimming: 5 bases; junction bases outside the gene matches: 11. CDR3 length equals 15 residues. Germline CDR1 reads MNHEY; CDR2 reads SMNVEV (reference sequence). The DNA for the CDR3 is TGTGCCAGCAGTCCCCCAGGGGGCCGGCTACACGAGCAGTACTTC. Residues: CASSPPGGRLHEQYF.